These 3 T cell receptor beta chains originate from one sample sequenced in a study of cytomegalovirus exposure and HLA in healthy donors. The primer mix had 60 Vbeta and 13 Jbeta primers. Method: immunoSEQ multiplex PCR; TCRdb's copy keeps in-frame clones and lacks some. Seen here are roughly 200,000 clones, 80% to 85% observed once, and the top ten hold 0.71%. Sequenced sample: PBMCs. The receptor source for this set is a boy younger than 10 in good health and CMV-seronegative.

This chain uses TRBV19 with TRBJ2-1; 11 bases agree with TRBD2. CDR3 length equals 17 residues. With 3 bases clipped from V and 6 bases from J, the junction kept 10 bases outside the gene matches. The germline V gene has CDR1 LNHDA and CDR2 SQIVND (reference sequence). CDR3 region: CASSIGYGTSGTNEQFF. As DNA, the CDR3 is TGTGCCAGTAGTATCGGTTACGGGACTAGCGGAACCAATGAGCAGTTCTTC.

The chain employs TRBV4-3 and TRBJ1-1; tentatively, D is TRBD1 (6 bases). Trimming removed 2 bases at V and 0 bases at J, with 13 bases between. In germline, CDR1 is LGHNA, CDR2 YSLEER. The CDR3 extends over 16 amino acids. The CDR3 sequence is CASSQRTVAMNTEAFF. The CDR3 DNA follows: TGCGCCAGCAGCCAACGGACAGTAGCCATGAACACTGAAGCTTTCTTT.

V gene TRBV6-4 combines with J gene TRBJ2-2, with D possibly matching TRBD1 (5 bases). CDR1 is MRHNA and CDR2 is SNTAGT in the germline V gene. The CDR3 spans 17 residues. Deletions cut 2 bases from V and 0 bases from J, with 13 bases between. The CDR3 is CASSDHGRGANTGELFF. The DNA of the CDR3 is TGTGCCAGCAGTGACCATGGAAGGGGCGCGAACACCGGGGAGCTGTTTTTT.